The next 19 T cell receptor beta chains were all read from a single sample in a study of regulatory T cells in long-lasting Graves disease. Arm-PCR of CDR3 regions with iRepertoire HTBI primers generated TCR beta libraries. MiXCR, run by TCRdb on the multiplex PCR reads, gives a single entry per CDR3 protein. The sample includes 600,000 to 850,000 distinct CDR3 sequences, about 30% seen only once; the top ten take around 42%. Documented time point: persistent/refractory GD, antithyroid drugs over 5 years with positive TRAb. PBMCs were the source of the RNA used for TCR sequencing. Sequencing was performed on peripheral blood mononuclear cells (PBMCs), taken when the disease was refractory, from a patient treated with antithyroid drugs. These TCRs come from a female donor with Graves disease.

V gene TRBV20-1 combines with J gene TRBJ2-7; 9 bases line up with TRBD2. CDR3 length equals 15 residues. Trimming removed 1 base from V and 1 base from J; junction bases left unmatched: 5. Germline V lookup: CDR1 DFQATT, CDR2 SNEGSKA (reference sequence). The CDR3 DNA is TGCAGTGCTAGAGTTTGGCGGGAGGGTTCCTACGAGCAGTACTTC. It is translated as CSARVWREGSYEQYF.

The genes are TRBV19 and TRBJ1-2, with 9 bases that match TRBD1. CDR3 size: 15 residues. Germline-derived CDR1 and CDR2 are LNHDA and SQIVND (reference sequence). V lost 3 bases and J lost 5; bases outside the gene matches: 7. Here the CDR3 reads CASSIVRTGEYGYTF. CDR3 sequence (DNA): TGTGCCAGTAGTATCGTCAGGACAGGGGAGTATGGCTACACCTTC. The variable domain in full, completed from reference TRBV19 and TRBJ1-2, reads DGGITQSPKYLFRKEGQNVTLSCEQNLNHDAMYWYRQDPGQGLRLIYYSQIVNDFQKGDIAEGYSVSREKKESFPLTVTSAQKNPTAFYLCASSIVRTGEYGYTFGSGTRLTVV.

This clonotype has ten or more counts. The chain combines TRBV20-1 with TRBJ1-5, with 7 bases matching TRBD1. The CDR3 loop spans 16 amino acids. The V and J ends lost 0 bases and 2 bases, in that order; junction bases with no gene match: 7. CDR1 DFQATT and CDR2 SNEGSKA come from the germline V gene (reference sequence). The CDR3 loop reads CSAREQGRGGNQPQHF. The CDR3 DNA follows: TGCAGTGCTAGAGAACAGGGGCGAGGCGGCAATCAGCCCCAGCATTTT.

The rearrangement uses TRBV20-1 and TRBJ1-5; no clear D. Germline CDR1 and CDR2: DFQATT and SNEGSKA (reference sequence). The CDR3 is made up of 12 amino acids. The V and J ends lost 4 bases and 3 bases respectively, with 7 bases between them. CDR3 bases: TGCAGTGCTACGGGCATCAATCAGCCCCAGCATTTT. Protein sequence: CSATGINQPQHF.

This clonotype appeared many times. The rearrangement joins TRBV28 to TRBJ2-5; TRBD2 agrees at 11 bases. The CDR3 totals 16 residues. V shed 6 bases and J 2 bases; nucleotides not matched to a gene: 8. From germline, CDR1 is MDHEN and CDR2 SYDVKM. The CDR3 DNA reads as TGTGCCAGCAGCATTCGTCGACTAGCGGGACAAGAGACCCAGTACTTC. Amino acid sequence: CASSIRRLAGQETQYF.

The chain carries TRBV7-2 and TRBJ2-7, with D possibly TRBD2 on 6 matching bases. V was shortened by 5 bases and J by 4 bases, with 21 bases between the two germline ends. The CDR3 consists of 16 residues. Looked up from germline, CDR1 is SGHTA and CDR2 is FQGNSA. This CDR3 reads CASSLRSTGELYEQYF. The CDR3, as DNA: TGTGCCAGCAGCCTCCGGTCGACGGGAGAACTGTACGAGCAGTACTTC. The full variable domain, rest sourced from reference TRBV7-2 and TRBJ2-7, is GAGVSQSPSNKVTEKGKDVELRCDPISGHTALYWYRQSLGQGLEFLIYFQGNSAPDKSGLPSDRFSAERTGGSVSTLTIQRTQQEDSAVYLCASSLRSTGELYEQYFGPGTRLTVT.

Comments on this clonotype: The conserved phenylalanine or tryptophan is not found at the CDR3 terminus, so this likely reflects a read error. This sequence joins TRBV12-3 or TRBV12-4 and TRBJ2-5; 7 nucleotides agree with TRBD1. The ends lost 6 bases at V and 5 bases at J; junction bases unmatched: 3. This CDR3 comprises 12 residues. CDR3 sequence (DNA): TGTGCCAGCAGCCGGACAGGCGAGACCCAGTACCTC. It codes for CASSRTGETQYL.

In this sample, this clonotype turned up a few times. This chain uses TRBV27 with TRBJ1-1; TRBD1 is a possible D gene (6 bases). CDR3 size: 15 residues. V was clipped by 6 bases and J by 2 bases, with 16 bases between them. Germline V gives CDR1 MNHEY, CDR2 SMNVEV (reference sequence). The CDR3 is CASRRDRHINTEAFF. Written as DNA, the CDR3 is TGTGCCAGCAGGAGAGACAGGCATATAAACACTGAAGCTTTCTTT.

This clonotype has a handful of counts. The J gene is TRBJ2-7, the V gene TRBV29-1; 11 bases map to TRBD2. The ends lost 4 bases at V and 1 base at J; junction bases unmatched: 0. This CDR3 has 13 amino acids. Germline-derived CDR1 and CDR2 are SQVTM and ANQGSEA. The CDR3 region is CSVGTSGSYEQYF. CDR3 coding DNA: TGCAGCGTTGGGACTAGCGGGTCCTACGAGCAGTACTTC.

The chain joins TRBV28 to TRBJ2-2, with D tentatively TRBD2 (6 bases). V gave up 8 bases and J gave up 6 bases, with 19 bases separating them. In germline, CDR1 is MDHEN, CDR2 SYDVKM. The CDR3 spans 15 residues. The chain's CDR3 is CASGLGSGRPGELFF. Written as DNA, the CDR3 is TGTGCCAGCGGCCTCGGCTCCGGGAGACCCGGGGAGCTGTTTTTT.

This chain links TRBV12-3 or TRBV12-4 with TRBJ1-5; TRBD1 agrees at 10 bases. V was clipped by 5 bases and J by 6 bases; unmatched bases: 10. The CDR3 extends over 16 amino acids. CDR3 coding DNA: TGTGCCAGCAGTAGGGAGACAGGGGGCCTTAGTCAGCCCCAGCATTTT. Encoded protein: CASSRETGGLSQPQHF.

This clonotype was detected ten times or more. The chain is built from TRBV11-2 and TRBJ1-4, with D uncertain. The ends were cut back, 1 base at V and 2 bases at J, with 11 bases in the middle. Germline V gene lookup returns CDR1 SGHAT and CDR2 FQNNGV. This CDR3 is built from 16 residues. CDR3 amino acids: CASSLGFGRTNEKLFF. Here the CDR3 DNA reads TGTGCCAGCAGCTTAGGGTTCGGGCGGACTAATGAAAAACTGTTTTTT.

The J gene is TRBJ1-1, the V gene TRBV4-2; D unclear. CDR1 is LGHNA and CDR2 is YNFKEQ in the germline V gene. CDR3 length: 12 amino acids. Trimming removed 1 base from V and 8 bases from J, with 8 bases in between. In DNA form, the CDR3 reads TGTGCCAGCAGCCAAGTTTCGGGCGAAGCTTTCTTT. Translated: CASSQVSGEAFF.

The CDR3 nucleotides read TGTGCCAGCAGTACAGCTTCAGGGGGCTATGGCTACACCTTC. Protein product: CASSTASGGYGYTF. This chain uses TRBV6-1 with TRBJ1-2, with 7 bases matching TRBD1. Germline V gives CDR1 MNHNS, CDR2 SASEGT. CDR3 size: 14 residues. J was trimmed by 4 bases and V by 5 bases; bases with no gene match: 7.

This CDR3 reads CATTSTEASYSPLHF. The CDR3 region has the DNA TGTGCCACCACGTCGACGGAGGCTTCTTATTCACCCCTCCACTTT. The chain recombines TRBV15 with TRBJ1-6; D not certain. V lost 7 bases, J lost 8 bases, and 18 bases lay in between. Germline loops: CDR1 LNHNV, CDR2 YYDKDF (reference sequence). This CDR3 comprises 15 residues.

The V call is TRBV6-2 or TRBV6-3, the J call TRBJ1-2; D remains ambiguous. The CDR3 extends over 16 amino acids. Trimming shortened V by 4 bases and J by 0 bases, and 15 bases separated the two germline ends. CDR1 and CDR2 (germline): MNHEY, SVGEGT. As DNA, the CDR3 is TGTGCCAGCAGTTCCGCACCAGGCCACGCTAACTATGGCTACACCTTC. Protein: CASSSAPGHANYGYTF.

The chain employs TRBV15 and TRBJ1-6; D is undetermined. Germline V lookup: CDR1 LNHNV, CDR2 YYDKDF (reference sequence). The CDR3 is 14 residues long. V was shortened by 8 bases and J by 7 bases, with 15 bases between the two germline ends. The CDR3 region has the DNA TGTGCCACCGGCGAGACGGTTAGCAATTCACCCCTCCACTTT. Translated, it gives CATGETVSNSPLHF.

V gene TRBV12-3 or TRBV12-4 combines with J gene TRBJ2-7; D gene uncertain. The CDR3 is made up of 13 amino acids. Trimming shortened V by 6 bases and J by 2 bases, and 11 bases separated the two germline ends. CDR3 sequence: CASSIVGTYEQYF. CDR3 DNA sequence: TGTGCCAGCAGCATTGTTGGCACCTACGAGCAGTACTTC.

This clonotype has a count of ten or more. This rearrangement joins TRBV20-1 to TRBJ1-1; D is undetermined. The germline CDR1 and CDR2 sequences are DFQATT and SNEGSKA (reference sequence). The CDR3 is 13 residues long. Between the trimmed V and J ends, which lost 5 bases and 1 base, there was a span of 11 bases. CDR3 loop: CSAGFSSNTEAFF. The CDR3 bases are TGCAGTGCTGGGTTTTCATCGAACACTGAAGCTTTCTTT.